A single sample is the source of the 2 T cell receptor beta chains below, sequenced in a study of cytomegalovirus exposure and HLA in healthy donors. The repertoire was sequenced with immunoSEQ multiplex PCR; TCRdb's copy has only in-frame clones and lacks some. This sample has about 180,000 clones, with around nine tenths found just once. The sequenced sample was PBMCs. The receptor source for this set is a woman aged 25 to 39 in good health and CMV-seronegative.

The V call is TRBV13, the J call TRBJ1-3, with D tentatively TRBD1 (5 bases). This CDR3 is built from 14 residues. CDR1 is PRHDT, CDR2 FYEKMQ, per germline (reference sequence). Trimming took off 7 bases at V and 2 bases at J, with 12 bases between the two ends. The CDR3 sequence is CASIRQGTGNTIYF. The CDR3 DNA sequence: TGTGCCAGCATTAGGCAGGGTACTGGAAACACCATATATTTT.

V is TRBV30 and J is TRBJ1-1, with D unresolved. The V gene lost 3 bases and the J gene lost 7 bases, with 15 bases spanning the gap. This CDR3 comprises 13 residues. Germline V gene sequence: CDR1 GTSNPN, CDR2 SVGIG (reference sequence). CDR3 protein: CAWSTGWQLEAFF. Written as DNA, the CDR3 is TGTGCCTGGAGCACGGGTTGGCAGCTTGAAGCTTTCTTT.